These 14 T cell receptor beta chains were all obtained from the same sample, sequenced in a study of blood T cell repertoires in COVID-19. TCRdb keeps only in-frame clones here, not all; method: immunoSEQ multiplex PCR. Here the sample spans 650,000 to 800,000 clones, 70% to 90% being singletons. Source material: peripheral blood. These TCRs come from a woman under 30 with acute or convalescent COVID-19.

The CDR3 loop reads CASSPGAGGEQYF. CDR3 bases: TGTGCCAGCAGCCCGGGGGCAGGGGGCGAGCAGTACTTC. The chain combines TRBV7-3 with TRBJ2-7; tentatively, D is TRBD1 (7 bases). CDR1 is SGHTA and CDR2 is FQGTGA in the germline V gene. The CDR3 is 13 amino acids. Between the trimmed V and J ends, which lost 5 bases and 6 bases, there was a span of 14 bases.

CDR3 amino acids: CASSGTGKYLFF. In nucleotides, the CDR3 is TGTGCCAGCAGCGGTACAGGGAAGTACCTGTTTTTT. The rearrangement links TRBV9 to TRBJ1-4; tentative D call: TRBD1 (6 bases). V lost 3 bases, J lost 14 bases, and 14 bases lay in between. The CDR3 has 12 amino acids. Germline CDR1 is SGDLS and CDR2 is YYNGEE.

CDR3 protein: CATSDRVDYTF. The DNA for the CDR3 is TGTGCCACCAGTGACAGGGTTGACTACACCTTC. This rearrangement joins TRBV24-1 to TRBJ1-2; D is possibly TRBD1 (5 bases). The germline CDR1 and CDR2 sequences are KGHDR and SFDVKD. Trimming shortened V by 4 bases and J by 10 bases, and 9 bases separated the two germline ends. This CDR3 spans 11 amino acids.

The chain uses TRBV6-5 and TRBJ1-6, with 7 bases matching TRBD1. Trimming took 6 bases from V and 7 from J; bases not matched to a gene: 9. Germline CDR1 is MNHEY and CDR2 is SVGAGI. This CDR3 contains 15 residues. CDR3 nucleotide sequence: TGTGCCAGCAGCTCCGGGACAGAAAGAAATTCACCCCTCCACTTT. This translates into CASSSGTERNSPLHF.

V is TRBV5-1 and J is TRBJ2-1, with 7 bases that match TRBD1. This CDR3 comprises 15 residues. V shed 1 base and J 12 bases; nucleotides not matched to a gene: 13. The germline CDR1 and CDR2 sequences are SGHRS and YFSETQ. This chain's CDR3 is CASSLSWTGGFGQFF. The CDR3, as DNA: TGCGCCAGCAGCTTGTCTTGGACAGGTGGGTTTGGGCAGTTCTTC.

The CDR3 DNA follows: TGTGCCAGCAGCTTACCAGGGGGCAATGAAAAACTGTTTTTT. It is translated as CASSLPGGNEKLFF. The rearrangement joins TRBV5-5 to TRBJ1-4; 8 bases align to TRBD1. The V segment lost 2 bases and the J segment 5 bases; nucleotides outside the gene matches: 2. The CDR3 spans 14 residues. Germline CDR1 SGHKS, CDR2 YYEKEE (reference sequence).

The chain recombines TRBV4-3 with TRBJ1-6; 8 bases match TRBD1. V was pared by 0 bases and J by 10 bases, with 8 bases of the junction left unmatched. This CDR3 has 16 residues. The germline CDR1 and CDR2 sequences are LGHNA and YSLEER. The CDR3, as DNA: TGCGCCAGCAGCCAAGATTCGGGACAGGTGGGCTCACCCCTCCACTTT. This sequence encodes CASSQDSGQVGSPLHF.

The rearrangement joins TRBV5-1 to TRBJ1-2; TRBD1 agrees at 11 bases. CDR1 and CDR2 (germline): SGHRS, YFSETQ. This CDR3 is built from 14 residues. Trimming took 4 bases from V and 7 from J; bases not matched to a gene: 6. The CDR3 region is CASSPDRGLSGYTF. The CDR3 nucleotides read TGCGCCAGCAGCCCGGACAGGGGGCTAAGTGGCTACACCTTC. Full variable domain (rest looked up from reference TRBV5-1 and TRBJ1-2): KAGVTQTPRYLIKTRGQQVTLSCSPISGHRSVSWYQQTPGQGLQFLFEYFSETQRNKGNFPGRFSGRQFSNSRSEMNVSTLELGDSALYLCASSPDRGLSGYTFGSGTRLTVV.

The chain combines TRBV19 with TRBJ2-7; a possible D gene is TRBD2 (6 bases). The CDR3 has 14 amino acids. CDR1 and CDR2 from the germline V gene are LNHDA and SQIVND (reference sequence). V was pared by 5 bases and J by 2 bases, with 13 bases between. CDR3: CASSARGGTYEQYF. For the CDR3, the DNA is TGTGCCAGTAGTGCTAGAGGAGGGACCTACGAGCAGTACTTC.

The rearrangement uses TRBV19 and TRBJ1-2; D might be TRBD1 (5 bases). The CDR3 is 15 residues long. Germline loops: CDR1 LNHDA, CDR2 SQIVND (reference sequence). The germline V and J ends were trimmed by 1 base and 5 bases, with 14 bases remaining between them. The DNA for the CDR3 is TGTGCCAGTAGTATAGGAGGAGGGGCCGGATATGGCTACACCTTC. Translation: CASSIGGGAGYGYTF.

The chain has TRBV30 and TRBJ2-7; D might be TRBD2 (6 bases). The CDR3 runs 12 residues. CDR1 is GTSNPN and CDR2 is SVGIG in the germline V gene (reference sequence). V lost 2 bases and J 9 bases, leaving 14 bases between the germline ends. This CDR3 reads CAWSMEGYGQYF. The CDR3 DNA reads as TGTGCCTGGAGTATGGAGGGCTATGGGCAGTACTTC.

The chain employs TRBV5-4 and TRBJ2-7; possibly TRBD2 for D (7 bases). Germline V gene lookup returns CDR1 SGHNT and CDR2 YYREEE (reference sequence). The CDR3 covers 17 residues. The V end lost 3 bases, the J end lost 2 bases, and 21 bases lay between the germline ends. The DNA of the CDR3 is TGTGCCAGCAGCTCGGAGGCGGGGGCAGGGGTTGCCTACGAGCAGTACTTC. Amino acid sequence: CASSSEAGAGVAYEQYF.

This chain connects TRBV4-1 to TRBJ1-2; no definite D call. Germline-derived CDR1 and CDR2 are MGHRA and YSYEKL. The CDR3 spans 13 residues. Trimming took 1 base from V and 4 from J, leaving 7 bases between them. The DNA for the CDR3 is TGCGCCAGCAGCCAAGCCGACACCTATGGCTACACCTTC. Residues: CASSQADTYGYTF.

J is TRBJ1-5 and V is TRBV12-5, with TRBD1 matching 8 bases. The CDR3 extends over 12 amino acids. The ends lost 9 bases at V and 9 bases at J; junction bases unmatched: 7. Germline V CDR1 and CDR2: LGHNT, FRNRAP. As DNA, the CDR3 is TGTGCTAGCCAGGGGGCGAAAGTGCCCCAGCATTTT. It specifies CASQGAKVPQHF.